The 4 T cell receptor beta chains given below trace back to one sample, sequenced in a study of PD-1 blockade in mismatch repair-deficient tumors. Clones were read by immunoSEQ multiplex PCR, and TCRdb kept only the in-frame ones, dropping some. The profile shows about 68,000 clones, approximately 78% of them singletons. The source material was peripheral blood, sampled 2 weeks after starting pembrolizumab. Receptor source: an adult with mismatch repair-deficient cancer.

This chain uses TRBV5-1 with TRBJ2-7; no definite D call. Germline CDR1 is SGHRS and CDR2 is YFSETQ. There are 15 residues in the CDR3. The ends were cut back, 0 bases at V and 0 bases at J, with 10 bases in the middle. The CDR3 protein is CASSLAGGSSYEQYF. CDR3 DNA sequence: TGCGCCAGCAGCTTGGCTGGTGGTTCCTCCTACGAGCAGTACTTC.

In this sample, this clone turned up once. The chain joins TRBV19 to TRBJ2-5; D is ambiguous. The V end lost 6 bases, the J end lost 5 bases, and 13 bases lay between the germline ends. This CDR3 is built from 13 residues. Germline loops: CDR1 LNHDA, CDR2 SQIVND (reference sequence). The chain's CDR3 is CASSARVRETQYF. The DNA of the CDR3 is TGTGCCAGTAGCGCAAGGGTTCGGGAGACCCAGTACTTC. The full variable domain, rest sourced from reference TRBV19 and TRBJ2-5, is DGGITQSPKYLFRKEGQNVTLSCEQNLNHDAMYWYRQDPGQGLRLIYYSQIVNDFQKGDIAEGYSVSREKKESFPLTVTSAQKNPTAFYLCASSARVRETQYFGPGTRLLVL.

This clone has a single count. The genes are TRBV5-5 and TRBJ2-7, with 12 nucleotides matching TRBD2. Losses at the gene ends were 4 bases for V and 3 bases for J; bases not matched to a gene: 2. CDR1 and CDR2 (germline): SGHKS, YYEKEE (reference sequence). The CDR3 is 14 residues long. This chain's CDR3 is CASSGGLAGYEQYF. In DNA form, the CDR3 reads TGTGCCAGCAGCGGGGGACTAGCGGGCTACGAGCAGTACTTC.

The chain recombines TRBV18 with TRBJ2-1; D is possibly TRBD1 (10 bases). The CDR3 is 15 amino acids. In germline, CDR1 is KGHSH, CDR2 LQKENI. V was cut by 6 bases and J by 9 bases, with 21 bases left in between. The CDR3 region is CASSPTGGGGAEQFF. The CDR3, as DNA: TGTGCCAGCTCCCCGACAGGGGGCGGGGGGGCTGAGCAGTTCTTC.